These T cell receptor beta chains were read from a single sample in a study of regulatory T cells in long-lasting Graves disease. From the multiplex PCR reads, TCRdb called clonotypes with MiXCR, one entry per CDR3 protein. This table has about 470,000 distinct CDR3 sequences, under 25% appearing once. Sequenced here: peripheral blood mononuclear cells (PBMCs), sampled when the disease was refractory, from a patient treated with antithyroid drugs. Source of these receptors: a female donor with Graves disease. Both conserved end residues are part of each CDR3. Fields, in order: D gene, clone size, V gene, J gene, CDR3 protein, CDR3 DNA. A D gene is named only where the DNA matches it firmly. The size field is filled for only some rows; it gives once, few, many or a size class.

>-|many|TRBV28|TRBJ1-1
CASSFSDTGPDTEAFF
TGTGCCAGCAGTTTCTCTGATACAGGCCCGGACACTGAAGCTTTCTTT
>-|-|TRBV6-1|TRBJ1-6
CASSLTTFSGSSYNSPLHF
TGTGCCAGCAGTCTTACGACCTTCAGCGGGAGCTCCTATAATTCACCCCTCCACTTT
>-|-|TRBV7-6|TRBJ2-7
CASSLGSDGSYEQYF
TGTGCCAGCAGCTTAGGCTCTGACGGATCCTACGAGCAGTACTTC
>-|many|TRBV19|TRBJ1-1
CASSKSVPMNTEAFF
TGTGCCAGTAGTAAGAGCGTTCCCATGAACACTGAAGCTTTCTTT
>-|once|TRBV6-1|TRBJ2-7
CASSGEGQPYEQYF
TGTGCCAGCAGCGGCGAAGGGCAGCCCTACGAGCAGTACTTC
>-|many|TRBV28|TRBJ1-1
CASSLLPRGGDAFF
TGTGCCAGCAGTTTATTACCCCGAGGAGGGGACGCTTTCTTT
>-|many|TRBV6-5|TRBJ2-7
CASSYSGQGTYEQYF
TGTGCCAGCAGTTACTCTGGGCAGGGGACCTACGAGCAGTACTTC
>TRBD1|-|TRBV28|TRBJ2-7
CAAGGTGQSTYEQYF
TGTGCCGCCGGGGGGACAGGGCAGAGCACCTACGAGCAGTACTTC
>TRBD1|many|TRBV7-2|TRBJ2-5
CASSPTGGLGGETQYF
TGTGCCAGCAGCCCAACAGGGGGCCTGGGGGGAGAGACCCAGTACTTC
>TRBD2|many|TRBV27|TRBJ2-5
CASSLGASGGQETQYF
TGTGCCAGCAGTTTAGGGGCTAGCGGGGGGCAAGAGACCCAGTACTTC
>TRBD2|few|TRBV6-1|TRBJ2-1
CASTAGAHSYNEQFF
TGTGCCAGCACAGCGGGGGCCCACTCCTACAATGAGCAGTTCTTC
>-|-|TRBV7-2|TRBJ2-7
CASSLDPRNYEQYF
TGTGCCAGCAGCTTAGACCCCCGAAATTACGAGCAGTACTTC
>-|many|TRBV19|TRBJ2-5
CASSIGPGPETQYF
TGTGCCAGTAGTATCGGTCCAGGGCCCGAGACCCAGTACTTC
>-|-|TRBV7-9|TRBJ1-6
CASSFREDSPLHF
TGTGCCAGCAGCTTCCGTGAGGATTCACCCCTCCACTTT
>-|many|TRBV6-2/TRBV6-3|TRBJ2-2
CASSSRTVTGELFF
TGTGCCAGCAGTTCGAGGACAGTGACCGGGGAGCTGTTTTTT
>TRBD2|many|TRBV10-3|TRBJ2-5
CAISETSTSGGETQYF
TGTGCCATCAGTGAGACGAGTACTAGCGGGGGAGAGACCCAGTACTTC
>-|once|TRBV27|TRBJ2-6
CASSLATAYSGANVLTF
TGTGCCAGCAGTTTAGCGACAGCTTACTCTGGGGCCAACGTCCTGACTTTC
>TRBD1|-|TRBV28|TRBJ2-3
CASSLPDRGLEDTQYF
TGTGCCAGCAGTTTACCGGACAGGGGGCTGGAAGATACGCAGTATTTT
>-|many|TRBV28|TRBJ1-6
CASSLPGANSPLHF
TGTGCCAGCAGTTTGCCAGGGGCCAATTCACCCCTCCACTTT
>-|few|TRBV7-8|TRBJ1-5
CASSPTGQPQHF
TGTGCCAGCAGCCCCACTGGTCAGCCCCAGCATTTT
>-|few|TRBV19|TRBJ1-1
CASGFWNTEAFF
TGTGCCAGTGGATTTTGGAACACTGAAGCTTTCTTT
>-|many|TRBV29-1|TRBJ2-7
CSVGLRLSYEQYF
TGCAGCGTGGGACTCAGACTCTCCTACGAGCAGTACTTC
>-|-|TRBV19|TRBJ1-3
CASSMGGAPLDTIYF
TGTGCCAGTAGTATGGGTGGTGCTCCCCTGGACACCATATATTTT
>-|many|TRBV2|TRBJ2-7
CASSEKGLGFF
TGTGCCAGCAGTGAAAAGGGCCTTGGGTTCTTC
>-|-|TRBV29-1|TRBJ2-3
CSVDTPGGTDTQYF
TGCAGCGTTGACACACCAGGGGGCACAGATACGCAGTATTTT
>TRBD2|-|TRBV29-1|TRBJ2-2
CSVVAGGPRTGELFF
TGCAGCGTTGTGGCGGGGGGGCCACGAACCGGGGAGCTGTTTTTT
>TRBD1|many|TRBV11-1|TRBJ1-1
CASSPGARGSTEAFF
TGTGCCAGCAGCCCTGGTGCCAGGGGGTCCACTGAAGCTTTCTTT
>TRBD2|-|TRBV12-3/TRBV12-4|TRBJ2-3
CASTLSGRAGDTQYF
TGTGCCAGCACCCTTAGCGGGAGGGCAGGTGATACGCAGTATTTT
>-|many|TRBV28|TRBJ1-2
CASSLLGLGYTF
TGTGCCAGCAGTTTATTAGGGCTTGGCTACACCTTC
>-|-|TRBV30|TRBJ2-2
CARRPRRGSGELFF
TGTGCCCGACGCCCACGACGCGGATCCGGGGAGCTGTTTTTT
>TRBD1|-|TRBV5-1|TRBJ1-2
CASSFTGTDYGYTF
TGCGCCAGCAGCTTTACCGGGACAGATTATGGCTACACCTTC
>-|-|TRBV12-3/TRBV12-4|TRBJ2-2
CASTKDSWRDITGELFF
TGTGCCAGCACCAAGGACTCTTGGCGGGACATCACCGGGGAGCTGTTTTTT
>-|-|TRBV30|TRBJ1-5
CAWQTGFGQPQHF
TGTGCCTGGCAAACAGGGTTCGGGCAGCCCCAGCATTTT
>-|many|TRBV28|TRBJ1-6
CASSRQVSYNSPLHF
TGTGCCAGCAGTCGACAGGTCTCCTATAATTCACCCCTCCACTTT
>-|-|TRBV10-3|TRBJ1-5
CAISESGGQPQHF
TGTGCCATCAGTGAGTCGGGGGGTCAGCCCCAGCATTTT
>-|few|TRBV29-1|TRBJ2-5
CSAKLETQYF
TGCAGCGCTAAGTTAGAGACCCAGTACTTC
>-|few|TRBV5-1|TRBJ1-1
CASSRTESTEAFF
TGCGCCAGCAGCCGGACGGAGAGCACTGAAGCTTTCTTT
>-|few|TRBV4-1|TRBJ1-4
CASSQSAEGALGEKLFF
TGCGCCAGCAGCCAATCCGCGGAAGGGGCGCTGGGTGAAAAACTGTTTTTT
>-|many|TRBV20-1|TRBJ1-5
CSARTGTFQPQHF
TGCAGTGCTAGAACAGGGACTTTTCAGCCCCAGCATTTT
>-|many|TRBV3-1|TRBJ1-4
CASSHPADGDEKLFF
TGTGCCAGCAGCCACCCCGCTGACGGTGATGAAAAACTGTTTTTT
>-|-|TRBV4-3|TRBJ1-5
CASSQEAKGNQPQHF
TGCGCCAGCAGCCAAGAGGCGAAGGGCAATCAGCCCCAGCATTTT
>TRBD1|few|TRBV20-1|TRBJ2-4
CSAFKNPGTGSRGSKNIQYF
TGCAGTGCTTTTAAAAACCCCGGGACAGGGTCGCGTGGATCCAAAAACATTCAGTACTTC
>-|many|TRBV12-3/TRBV12-4|TRBJ1-2
CASTIPGTDYGYTF
TGTGCCAGCACCATCCCCGGGACGGACTATGGCTACACCTTC
>-|many|TRBV24-1|TRBJ2-5
CATSDLNSREQETQYF
TGTGCCACCAGTGATTTGAATAGCAGGGAGCAAGAGACCCAGTACTTC
>TRBD1|many|TRBV28|TRBJ1-2
CASSWQQGAPGVF
TGTGCCAGCAGTTGGCAACAGGGGGCGCCTGGGGTCTTC
>-|-|TRBV7-2|TRBJ2-2
CASSKLRDTGELFF
TGTGCCAGCAGCAAATTGAGGGACACCGGGGAGCTGTTTTTT
>-|many|TRBV20-1|TRBJ1-1
CSVLRAPEAFF
TGCAGTGTATTGAGGGCCCCTGAAGCTTTCTTT
>TRBD1|-|TRBV3-1|TRBJ2-5
CASSQAFTGARETQYF
TGTGCCAGCAGCCAAGCATTTACAGGGGCCCGGGAGACCCAGTACTTC
>TRBD2|-|TRBV3-1|TRBJ2-2
CASTPRTSGNTGELFF
TGTGCCAGCACACCCCGGACTAGCGGGAACACCGGGGAGCTGTTTTTT
>-|-|TRBV6-2/TRBV6-3|TRBJ2-1
CASSQRGNEQFF
TGTGCCAGCAGTCAGCGCGGGAATGAGCAGTTCTTC
>-|few|TRBV28|TRBJ2-2
CASSLLRQWEPFF
TGTGCCAGCAGCCTATTGAGGCAATGGGAGCCGTTTTTT
>-|-|TRBV11-1|TRBJ2-7
CASSLGGRGPVDEQYF
TGTGCCAGCAGCTTAGGTGGGAGGGGGCCGGTCGACGAGCAGTACTTC
>-|-|TRBV20-1|TRBJ2-3
CSARDYSGLGVSTDTQYF
TGCAGTGCTAGAGATTATTCCGGGCTTGGGGTTAGCACAGATACGCAGTATTTT
>TRBD1|many|TRBV28|TRBJ2-7
CASSTPGTGGYEQYF
TGTGCCAGCAGCACCCCGGGGACAGGGGGTTACGAGCAGTACTTC
>-|-|TRBV28|TRBJ2-3
CASRRTGRGDTQYF
TGTGCCAGCAGAAGAACAGGGAGAGGAGATACGCAGTATTTT
>TRBD1|few|TRBV5-1|TRBJ1-4
CASSLRQGGTNEKLFF
TGCGCCAGCAGCCTTCGACAGGGAGGCACTAATGAAAAACTGTTTTTT
>TRBD2|many|TRBV6-2/TRBV6-3|TRBJ2-7
CARDAFGRIYEQYF
TGTGCCCGAGACGCATTCGGGAGGATCTACGAGCAGTACTTC
>TRBD1|many|TRBV15|TRBJ1-4
CATSGGGTGLNEKLFF
TGTGCCACCAGCGGAGGAGGGACAGGTCTCAATGAAAAACTGTTTTTT